This TCR beta chain is from a study of control samples from healthy donors and cancer patients. The germline V gene has CDR1 MGHRA and CDR2 YSYEKL. The CDR3 is 15 residues long. V lost 4 bases and J 0 bases, leaving 13 bases between the germline ends. Only in-frame clones appear in the TCRdb table, and some are missing; sequencing was by immunoSEQ multiplex PCR. The repertoire has 250,000 to 300,000 clones, over 75% of them found once; the top ten carry 13%. The specimen sequenced was PBMCs. The chain has TRBV4-1 and TRBJ2-7, with a possible D match to TRBD2 (5 bases). This clonotype was sampled from a woman aged 60-75 years with lung cancer. CDR3 amino acids: CASSREQASSYEQYF. The CDR3 DNA is TGCGCCAGCAGCCGGGAGCAGGCTAGCTCCTACGAGCAGTACTTC.